A selection of T cell receptor beta chains follows, all from one sample in a study of vaccination and CD4 T cells after COVID-19. One entry per CDR3 protein, called by TCRdb with MiXCR from the PCR reads. Among approximately 15,000 distinct CDR3 sequences listed, 53% were seen once. Their antigens remain unidentified. Sample: CD4+ T cells from blood, cultured in vitro. Every receptor here comes from a human donor who had recovered from COVID-19. Both conserved end residues are part of each CDR3. D genes are given only for firm matches. Clone size is not always given. Where it is, it says once, few, many or a class for expanded clones.

clone size: -
V gene: TRBV20-1
J gene: TRBJ2-3
D gene: -
CDR3 protein: CSARQMGADTQYF
CDR3 DNA: TGCAGTGCTCGACAGATGGGCGCAGATACGCAGTATTTT

clone size: -
V gene: TRBV10-3
J gene: TRBJ1-1
D gene: -
CDR3 protein: CAISGGHATEAFF
CDR3 DNA: TGTGCCATCAGTGGAGGGCATGCCACTGAAGCTTTCTTT

clone size: few
V gene: TRBV6-1
J gene: TRBJ1-1
D gene: TRBD1
CDR3 protein: CASRGQGRTEAFF
CDR3 DNA: TGTGCCAGCAGAGGACAGGGGCGGACTGAAGCTTTCTTT

clone size: -
V gene: TRBV2
J gene: TRBJ2-5
D gene: TRBD2
CDR3 protein: CASRAREVQETQYF
CDR3 DNA: TGTGCCAGCAGGGCGCGGGAGGTTCAAGAGACCCAGTACTTC

clone size: few
V gene: TRBV7-9
J gene: TRBJ2-2
D gene: -
CDR3 protein: CASSPNAQLFF
CDR3 DNA: TGTGCCAGCTCCCCAAACGCCCAGCTGTTTTTT

clone size: -
V gene: TRBV5-1
J gene: TRBJ2-5
D gene: TRBD2
CDR3 protein: CASSSRPIEGGLAPKAETQYF
CDR3 DNA: TGCGCCAGCAGCTCCCGCCCAATAGAGGGGGGACTAGCTCCTAAGGCGGAGACCCAGTACTTC

clone size: few
V gene: TRBV19
J gene: TRBJ2-1
D gene: -
CDR3 protein: CASSAPGASHNEQFF
CDR3 DNA: TGTGCCAGTAGCGCCCCGGGAGCGTCTCACAATGAGCAGTTCTTC

clone size: once
V gene: TRBV10-3
J gene: TRBJ2-1
D gene: TRBD2
CDR3 protein: CAISEGGRAYNEQFF
CDR3 DNA: TGTGCCATCAGTGAAGGAGGGAGGGCCTACAATGAGCAGTTCTTC

clone size: few
V gene: TRBV11-2
J gene: TRBJ2-1
D gene: TRBD1
CDR3 protein: CASSSRQGLNEQFF
CDR3 DNA: TGTGCCAGCAGCTCGAGACAGGGGTTAAATGAGCAGTTCTTC

clone size: -
V gene: TRBV5-1
J gene: TRBJ2-7
D gene: TRBD1
CDR3 protein: CASSLSQGAREQYF
CDR3 DNA: TGCGCCAGCAGCTTGTCTCAGGGGGCTCGGGAGCAGTACTTC

clone size: -
V gene: TRBV20-1
J gene: TRBJ2-7
D gene: TRBD1
CDR3 protein: CSVRQGANTYEQYF
CDR3 DNA: TGCAGTGTCCGACAGGGGGCGAACACCTACGAGCAGTACTTC

clone size: -
V gene: TRBV24-1
J gene: TRBJ2-3
D gene: TRBD2
CDR3 protein: CATSAGPGLATDTQYF
CDR3 DNA: TGTGCCACCAGTGCCGGACCGGGACTAGCCACAGATACGCAGTATTTT

clone size: -
V gene: TRBV10-1
J gene: TRBJ1-1
D gene: -
CDR3 protein: CASKGENTEAFF
CDR3 DNA: TGCGCCAGCAAGGGGGAAAACACTGAAGCTTTCTTT

clone size: large
V gene: TRBV12-3/TRBV12-4
J gene: TRBJ2-1
D gene: TRBD2
CDR3 protein: CASSLGLAGVGEQFF
CDR3 DNA: TGTGCCAGCAGTTTGGGACTAGCGGGGGTGGGTGAGCAGTTCTTC

clone size: once
V gene: TRBV12-3/TRBV12-4
J gene: TRBJ1-2
D gene: -
CDR3 protein: CASSFVRDYGYTF
CDR3 DNA: TGTGCCAGCAGTTTTGTGAGGGATTATGGCTACACCTTC

clone size: few
V gene: TRBV28
J gene: TRBJ1-1
D gene: -
CDR3 protein: CASSFLGSEAFF
CDR3 DNA: TGTGCCAGCAGTTTTTTGGGCTCTGAAGCTTTCTTT

clone size: few
V gene: TRBV10-3
J gene: TRBJ1-2
D gene: -
CDR3 protein: CAIARSNGAGYGYTF
CDR3 DNA: TGTGCCATCGCCCGGTCGAATGGGGCTGGCTATGGCTACACCTTC

clone size: medium-sized
V gene: TRBV20-1
J gene: TRBJ1-5
D gene: TRBD1
CDR3 protein: CSARRGQGYNQPQHF
CDR3 DNA: TGCAGTGCTAGAAGGGGACAGGGCTACAATCAGCCCCAGCATTTT

clone size: -
V gene: TRBV11-2
J gene: TRBJ2-3
D gene: TRBD2
CDR3 protein: CASSPTSGSGDTQYF
CDR3 DNA: TGTGCCAGCAGCCCCACTAGCGGGAGCGGAGATACGCAGTATTTT

clone size: medium-sized
V gene: TRBV10-3
J gene: TRBJ1-5
D gene: TRBD1
CDR3 protein: CAISESGTAQQPQHF
CDR3 DNA: TGTGCCATCAGTGAGTCAGGGACAGCCCAACAGCCCCAGCATTTT

clone size: -
V gene: TRBV28
J gene: TRBJ1-2
D gene: -
CDR3 protein: CASSGSDILSYGYTF
CDR3 DNA: TGTGCCAGCAGTGGATCGGACATCTTATCCTATGGCTACACCTTC

clone size: -
V gene: TRBV6-1
J gene: TRBJ1-3
D gene: -
CDR3 protein: CASSEALQSSGNTIYF
CDR3 DNA: TGTGCCAGCAGTGAAGCTCTTCAGAGTTCCGGAAACACCATATATTTT

clone size: -
V gene: TRBV28
J gene: TRBJ1-1
D gene: -
CDR3 protein: CASSWTVNTEAFF
CDR3 DNA: TGTGCCAGCAGTTGGACCGTGAACACTGAAGCTTTCTTT

clone size: -
V gene: TRBV20-1
J gene: TRBJ1-6
D gene: TRBD1
CDR3 protein: CSATRQGSWYSPLHF
CDR3 DNA: TGCAGTGCTACCCGACAGGGATCATGGTATTCACCCCTCCACTTT

clone size: few
V gene: TRBV19
J gene: TRBJ2-4
D gene: -
CDR3 protein: CASSIRDGNLPAKNIQYF
CDR3 DNA: TGTGCCAGTAGTATAAGGGACGGGAATCTTCCTGCCAAAAACATTCAGTACTTC

clone size: -
V gene: TRBV18
J gene: TRBJ2-7
D gene: -
CDR3 protein: CASSPMTDNYEQYF
CDR3 DNA: TGTGCCAGCTCACCGATGACAGACAACTACGAGCAGTACTTC

clone size: -
V gene: TRBV5-4
J gene: TRBJ1-6
D gene: TRBD1
CDR3 protein: CASSTGTGVRAPLHF
CDR3 DNA: TGTGCCAGCAGCACGGGGACAGGGGTTAGGGCACCCCTCCACTTT

clone size: once
V gene: TRBV19
J gene: TRBJ1-5
D gene: -
CDR3 protein: CASSQGRPNSNQPQHF
CDR3 DNA: TGTGCCAGTAGTCAGGGCAGGCCGAATAGCAATCAGCCCCAGCATTTT

clone size: -
V gene: TRBV11-2
J gene: TRBJ2-5
D gene: TRBD1
CDR3 protein: CASSLALDRRETQYF
CDR3 DNA: TGTGCCAGCAGCTTAGCACTGGACAGGAGGGAGACCCAGTACTTC

clone size: few
V gene: TRBV6-5
J gene: TRBJ2-2
D gene: -
CDR3 protein: CASSWFLADNTGELFF
CDR3 DNA: TGTGCCAGCAGTTGGTTCTTAGCGGATAACACCGGGGAGCTGTTTTTT

clone size: -
V gene: TRBV11-3
J gene: TRBJ1-5
D gene: -
CDR3 protein: CASSLAGNQPQHF
CDR3 DNA: TGTGCCAGCAGCTTAGCGGGCAATCAGCCCCAGCATTTT

clone size: few
V gene: TRBV20-1
J gene: TRBJ2-3
D gene: -
CDR3 protein: CSALQLSTDTQYF
CDR3 DNA: TGCAGTGCCCTCCAGCTGAGCACAGATACGCAGTATTTT

clone size: once
V gene: TRBV2
J gene: TRBJ2-7
D gene: TRBD1
CDR3 protein: CASSRGPYEQYF
CDR3 DNA: TGTGCCAGCAGCAGGGGGCCCTACGAGCAGTACTTC

clone size: -
V gene: TRBV19
J gene: TRBJ2-1
D gene: TRBD2
CDR3 protein: CASSIIPGLASNEQFF
CDR3 DNA: TGTGCCAGTAGTATCATACCGGGACTAGCGAGCAATGAGCAGTTCTTC

clone size: -
V gene: TRBV28
J gene: TRBJ1-1
D gene: -
CDR3 protein: CASSLRGTIFDEAFF
CDR3 DNA: TGTGCCAGCAGTTTAAGGGGGACAATCTTTGATGAAGCTTTCTTT

clone size: -
V gene: TRBV28
J gene: TRBJ2-2
D gene: TRBD1
CDR3 protein: CASSWTGGPGELFF
CDR3 DNA: TGTGCCAGCAGTTGGACAGGGGGCCCCGGGGAGCTGTTTTTT

clone size: -
V gene: TRBV28
J gene: TRBJ1-5
D gene: -
CDR3 protein: CASSLLRDYSNQPQHF
CDR3 DNA: TGTGCCAGCAGTTTATTGAGGGATTATAGCAATCAGCCCCAGCATTTT

clone size: -
V gene: TRBV27
J gene: TRBJ2-5
D gene: -
CDR3 protein: CASSLLGGTQYF
CDR3 DNA: TGTGCCAGCAGTTTATTAGGGGGGACCCAGTACTTC

clone size: -
V gene: TRBV20-1
J gene: TRBJ2-3
D gene: TRBD1
CDR3 protein: CSASPGQTYADTQYF
CDR3 DNA: TGCAGTGCTAGCCCGGGACAGACCTACGCAGATACGCAGTATTTT

clone size: medium-sized
V gene: TRBV27
J gene: TRBJ1-2
D gene: TRBD1
CDR3 protein: CASSYRGGNGYTF
CDR3 DNA: TGTGCCAGCAGCTACAGGGGCGGAAATGGCTACACCTTC

clone size: -
V gene: TRBV20-1
J gene: TRBJ2-7
D gene: -
CDR3 protein: CSARKIGQSYSYEQYF
CDR3 DNA: TGCAGTGCTAGGAAAATAGGACAGTCCTACTCCTACGAGCAGTACTTC

clone size: -
V gene: TRBV11-3
J gene: TRBJ2-7
D gene: TRBD1
CDR3 protein: CASSLGRGLDEQYF
CDR3 DNA: TGTGCCAGCAGCTTAGGCAGGGGGCTAGACGAGCAGTACTTC